This TCR beta chain was observed in a study of CD8 T cells in Susac syndrome (dated by TCRdb to the late 2010s). The study in broad terms: The study used repertoire sequencing to test whether antigen drove CD8+ T cell activation and differentiation in Susac syndrome. The clonality of the CD8+ T cell repertoire was compared across over 9 healthy donors, around 14 Susac syndrome patients and under 17 multiple sclerosis patients.

As for this clonotype: What this receptor recognizes is not known. No base quality information exists; no much larger clone differs at one position.

High-throughput TCR beta sequencing profiled peripheral blood CD8+ and CD4+ T cells from healthy donors, Susac syndrome patients and multiple sclerosis patients. The multiple sclerosis controls were treatment-naive patients whose relapsing-remitting disease, either stable or active, fulfilled the revised McDonald criteria. Bulk CD8+ and CD4+ T cells were purified magnetically by negative isolation, whereas CD8+ TEMRA cells were enriched by FACS. Blood was drawn into EDTA tubes, processed within 24 hours, and PBMCs were isolated by density gradient centrifugation. PBMCs destined for TCR sequencing were cryopreserved in liquid nitrogen and later thawed in a 37 °C water bath. The sorted or isolated CD4+, CD8+ and CD8+ TEMRA cells had a purity of 90% or higher. What the authors observed across the whole study: The number of individuals in the TCR sequencing and HLA analysis was acknowledged as relatively small.

The germline V gene (reference sequence) supplies CDR1 MNHEY and CDR2 SMNVEV. Trimming at the junction amounts to 7 bases on V and 2 bases on J, and the germline ends lie 21 bases apart. Reading from cysteine to phenylalanine, the CDR3 counts 16 amino acids. The entry retains the CDR3 DNA only, 48 bases that are in frame from base 1. RNA was extracted using the RNeasy kit, and roughly 0.5 to 1 ug of the RNA was reverse transcribed with random hexamers. The immunoSEQ multiplex PCR assay, covering 54 Vbeta and 13 Jbeta segments, was used to amplify TCR beta CDR3 regions. PCR amplification bias was corrected by using a synthetic template baseline for primer optimization and computational correction. On the study's bioinformatics: Only productive sequences were kept, with reads annotated to V, D and J genes according to IMGT and analyzed in immunoSEQ Analyzer. To calculate clonality, Shannon entropy was normalized by log2 of the number of productive unique sequences and then subtracted from one. For each patient and control, public and private clones were evaluated within the 100 most prevalent clones. Clones were defined as Susac-specific if absent from the healthy and MS cohorts, from 900 to 1,300 published viral clones and from other ImmuneACCESS disease sequences. Using fastp at Q25 and MiXCR, TCRdb reprocessed the public reads and kept productive beta chains. Rows merge per CDR3 protein into single entries with the most common DNA and genes. TCRdb, rather than the study authors, made the V and J calls. For this sample there are about 73,000 distinct CDR3 sequences; less than 95% appear just once. The top ten hold roughly 0.42% of the sample.

The source is a human donor with multiple sclerosis. The rearranged segments are TRBV27 and TRBJ2-7; TRBD1 is possibly the D segment (6 matching bases). Input material: CD8+ T cells from PBMCs. The CDR3 reads CASTDVGRTETYEQYF. The DNA is TGTGCCAGCACCGACGTAGGTAGGACAGAGACCTACGAGCAGTACTTC.